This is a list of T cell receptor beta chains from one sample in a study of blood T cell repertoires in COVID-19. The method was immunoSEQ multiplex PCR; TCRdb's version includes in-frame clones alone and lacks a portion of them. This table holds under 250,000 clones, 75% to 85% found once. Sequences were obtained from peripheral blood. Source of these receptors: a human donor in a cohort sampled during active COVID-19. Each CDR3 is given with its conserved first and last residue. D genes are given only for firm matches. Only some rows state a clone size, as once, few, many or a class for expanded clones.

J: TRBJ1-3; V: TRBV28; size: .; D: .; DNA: TGTGCCAGCAGTCCTGCACAGGGACTAGTTGGAAACACCATATATTTT; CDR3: CASSPAQGLVGNTIYF
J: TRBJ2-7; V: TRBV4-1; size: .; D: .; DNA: TGCGCCAGCAGCCAAGAAACATCCCCCGGAGAGGCTTACGAGCAGTACTTC; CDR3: CASSQETSPGEAYEQYF
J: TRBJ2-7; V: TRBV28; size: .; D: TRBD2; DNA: TGTGCCAGCACCACCGGGGGGGTGAAGGGCGAGCAGTACTTC; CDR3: CASTTGGVKGEQYF
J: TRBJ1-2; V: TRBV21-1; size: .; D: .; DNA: TGTGCCAGCAGCTCTCTCCCGGGACAGCGGTCCCCAGGTCCCACCTTC; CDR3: CASSSLPGQRSPGPTF
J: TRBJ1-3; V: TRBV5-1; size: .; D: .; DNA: TGCGCCAGCAGCCTTGGCGACCGAGGCTCTGGAAACACCATATATTTT; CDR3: CASSLGDRGSGNTIYF
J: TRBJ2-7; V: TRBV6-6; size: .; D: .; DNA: TGTGCCAGCACCCCGACGGGAGCCTACGAGCAGTACTTC; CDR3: CASTPTGAYEQYF
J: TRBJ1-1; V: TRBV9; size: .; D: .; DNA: TGTGCCAGCAGCGTAGATACGTTTCGGGGGGGAGCCACTGAAGCTTTCTTT; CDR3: CASSVDTFRGGATEAFF
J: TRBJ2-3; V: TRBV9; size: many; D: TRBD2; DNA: TGTGCCAGCAGCGTAGCTATGACTAGCGGGGCCACAGATACGCAGTATTTT; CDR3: CASSVAMTSGATDTQYF
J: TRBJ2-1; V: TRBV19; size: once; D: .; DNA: TGTGCCAGTAGTACCGTTTCTTCTAAGTACAATGAGCAGTTCTTC; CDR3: CASSTVSSKYNEQFF
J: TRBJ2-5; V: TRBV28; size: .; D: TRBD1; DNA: TGTGCCAGCAGTTCCAGGGGGCTCCAAGAGACCCAGTACTTC; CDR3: CASSSRGLQETQYF
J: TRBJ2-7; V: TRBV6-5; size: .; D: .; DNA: TGTGCCAGCAGTCGGAGCCGCGAGGGCGAGCAGTACTTC; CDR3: CASSRSREGEQYF
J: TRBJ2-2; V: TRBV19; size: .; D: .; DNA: TGTGCCAGTAGTATCGCAGTTAACACCGGGGAGCTGTTTTTT; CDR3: CASSIAVNTGELFF
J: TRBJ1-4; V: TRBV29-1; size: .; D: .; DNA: TGCAGCGTGGGGCAGGCAACTAATGAAAAACTGTTTTTT; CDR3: CSVGQATNEKLFF
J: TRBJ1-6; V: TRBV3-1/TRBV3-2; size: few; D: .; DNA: TGTGCCAGCAGCCAACAGGCCGGTTCTAATTCACCCCTCCACTTT; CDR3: CASSQQAGSNSPLHF
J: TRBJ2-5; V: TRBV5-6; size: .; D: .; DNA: TGTGCCAGCAGCCTACGGACCCGGAACGGGGCCCAGTACTTC; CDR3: CASSLRTRNGAQYF
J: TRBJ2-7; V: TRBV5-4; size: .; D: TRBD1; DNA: TGTGCCAGCAGCTTCAACAGGGGGTACGAGCAGTACTTC; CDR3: CASSFNRGYEQYF
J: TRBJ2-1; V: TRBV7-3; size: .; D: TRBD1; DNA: TGTGCCAGCAGCTTAGACAGGGGGCAGTACAATGAGCAGTTCTTC; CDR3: CASSLDRGQYNEQFF
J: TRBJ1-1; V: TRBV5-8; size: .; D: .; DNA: TGTGCCAGCAGCTACGACGGGGCTTTCTTT; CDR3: CASSYDGAFF
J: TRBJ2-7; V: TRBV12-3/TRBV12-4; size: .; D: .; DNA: TGTGCCAGCAGAACAGGCCACGAGCAGTACTTC; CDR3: CASRTGHEQYF
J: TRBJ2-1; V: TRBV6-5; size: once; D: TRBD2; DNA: TGTGCCAGCAGTCGGACTAGCGGGACCTACAATGAGCAGTTCTTC; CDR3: CASSRTSGTYNEQFF
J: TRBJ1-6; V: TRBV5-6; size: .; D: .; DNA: TGTGCCAGCAGCTTGACAGGGTCCTATAATTCACCCCTCCACTTT; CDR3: CASSLTGSYNSPLHF
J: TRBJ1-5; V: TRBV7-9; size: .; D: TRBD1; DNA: TGTGCCAGCAGCTTAGGGACAGGGGGCGGACAGCCCCAGCATTTT; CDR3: CASSLGTGGGQPQHF
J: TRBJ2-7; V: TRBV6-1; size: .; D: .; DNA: TGTGCCAGCAGTGAAGGGCTCCATGGCTCCTACGAGCAGTACTTC; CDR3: CASSEGLHGSYEQYF
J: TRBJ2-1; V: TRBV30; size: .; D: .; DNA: TGTGCCTGGAGTGTACTCAGGCGCGAGCAGTTCTTC; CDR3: CAWSVLRREQFF
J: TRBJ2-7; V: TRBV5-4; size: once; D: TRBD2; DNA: TGTGCCAGCAGTCCTAGCGGGGGAGTTACCTACGAGCAGTACTTC; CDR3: CASSPSGGVTYEQYF
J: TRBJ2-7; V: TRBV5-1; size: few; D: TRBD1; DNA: TGCGCCAGCAGCTCGGGACAGTCCTACGAGCAGTACTTC; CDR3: CASSSGQSYEQYF
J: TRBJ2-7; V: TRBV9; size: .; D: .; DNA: TGTGCCAGCAGCGTAGCTGGGGGCATTAGCTCCTACGAGCAGTACTTC; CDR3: CASSVAGGISSYEQYF
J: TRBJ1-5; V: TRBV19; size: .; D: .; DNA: TGTGCCAGTAACTTCCGGGACATCGATAGCAATCAGCCCCAGCATTTT; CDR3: CASNFRDIDSNQPQHF
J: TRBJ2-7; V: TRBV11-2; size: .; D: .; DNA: TGTGCCAGCAGCTTAGCTCCGACAGCAACCTACGAGCAGTACTTC; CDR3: CASSLAPTATYEQYF
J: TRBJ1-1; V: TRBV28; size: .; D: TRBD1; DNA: TGTGCCAGCAGTTCACTCGACTCCGGGACAGCGGAAGCTTTCTTT; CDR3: CASSSLDSGTAEAFF
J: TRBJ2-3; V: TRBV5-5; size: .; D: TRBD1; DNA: TGTGCCAGCAGCTGGACAGGGGGTAGGACAGATACGCAGTATTTT; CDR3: CASSWTGGRTDTQYF
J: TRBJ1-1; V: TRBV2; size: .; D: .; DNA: TGTGCCAGCAGGAGGTGGGACACTGAAGCTTTCTTT; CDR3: CASRRWDTEAFF
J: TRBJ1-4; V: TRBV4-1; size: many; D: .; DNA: TGCGCCAGCAGCCAATCTGGACTAACGGGGAATGAAAAACTGTTTTTT; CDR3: CASSQSGLTGNEKLFF
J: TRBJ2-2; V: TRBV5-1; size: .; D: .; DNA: TGCGCCAGCAGCCCGGCAGGAGGCGGGCTAGGCACCGGGGAGCTGTTTTTT; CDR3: CASSPAGGGLGTGELFF
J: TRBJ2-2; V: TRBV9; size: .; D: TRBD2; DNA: TGTGCCAGTAGCCCCCGCGGGAGGAACACCGGGGAGCTGTTTTTT; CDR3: CASSPRGRNTGELFF
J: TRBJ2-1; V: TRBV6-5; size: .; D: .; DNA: TGTGCCAGCTGGGAGCTGTACTCCTACAATGAGCAGTTCTTC; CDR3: CASWELYSYNEQFF
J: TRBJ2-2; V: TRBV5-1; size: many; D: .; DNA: TGCGCCAGCAGCTTTGGGACTACCCGAGGGGGCACCGGGGAGCTGTTTTTT; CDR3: CASSFGTTRGGTGELFF
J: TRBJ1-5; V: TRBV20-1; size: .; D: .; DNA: TGCAGTGCCCATTCCCAGCCCCAGCATTTT; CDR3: CSAHSQPQHF